The 2 T cell receptor beta chains reported below all come from one sample, sequenced in a study of low-dose radiotherapy and immunotherapy resistance in tumors. First-strand cDNA used TRAV- and TRBV-specific primers, covering alpha and beta chains. With a V-primer adapter and a constant-region primer, TCRs were amplified for 20 to 25 PCR cycles. TCRdb recomputed calls from the reads with MiXCR, one row per CDR3 protein. The data contain under 75,000 distinct CDR3 sequences, 20% to 25% of them seen just once; the ten biggest clones take up 6.5% to 7%. Documented time point: after trial treatment. Treatment in this sample: LDRT plus nivolumab, ipilimumab, low-dose cyclophosphamide and aspirin (RACIN trial). The source was PBMCs, collected after low-dose radiotherapy plus immunotherapy. Receptor source: a male donor with prostate cancer.

There are many counts of this clonotype. The genes are TRBV7-3 and TRBJ1-1; D possibly corresponds to TRBD1 (5 bases). V lost 8 bases, J lost 0 bases, and 10 bases lay in between. CDR1 is SGHTA and CDR2 is FQGTGA in the germline V gene. This CDR3 has 13 residues. The CDR3 nucleotides are TGTGCCAGCGGCGACAGAGTGAACACTGAAGCTTTCTTT. This translates into CASGDRVNTEAFF.

This clonotype showed up just once. Possible read error: a much larger clone is one base away. The V and J genes are TRBV30 and TRBJ2-2; D gene uncertain. Trimming left V 1 base short and J 3 bases short, with 12 bases between. This CDR3 has 15 amino acids. In germline, CDR1 is GTSNPN, CDR2 SVGIG (reference sequence). DNA of the CDR3: TGTGCCTGGAGTGACAGAACCTACTACACCGGGGAGCTGTTTTTT. It is translated as CAWSDRTYYTGELFF. Together with reference TRBV30 and TRBJ2-2, the CDR3 gives the full variable domain: SQTIHQWPATLVQPVGSPLSLECTVEGTSNPNLYWYRQAAGRGLQLLFYSVGIGQISSEVPQNLSASRPQDRQFILSSKKLLLSDSGFYLCAWSDRTYYTGELFFGEGSRLTVL.